This T cell receptor beta chain comes out of a study of T cell responses to AZD1222 COVID-19 vaccine. About the study: Second-dose timings of about 4 or about 12 weeks were pooled. Broader study findings: Spike as a whole was targeted by vaccine-associated CD4 TCRs, dominant at 160-218 and 743-854. Repertoire samples came only from after the peak T cell response. Females outnumbered males among donors, who were mostly white British; clonal diversity was possibly underestimated.

Sequenced by immunoSEQ multiplex PCR; TCRdb stores in-frame clones only, minus some. Of about 98,000 clones in the sample, approximately 90% are singletons; the top ten hold about 5%. V lost 8 bases, J lost 14 bases, and 10 bases stayed unmatched. The germline CDR1 and CDR2 sequences are MNHEY and SVGAGI. CDR3 length: 13 residues. On this clone: The antigen remains undetermined.

The specimen comprised peripheral blood, sampled on day 0 of AZD1222 vaccination. The chain employs TRBV6-5 and TRBJ1-6; TRBD1 aligns across 9 bases. This TCR was sampled from an adult in good health. CDR3 in amino acids: CASLQGAGLTLHF. In DNA, the CDR3 is TGTGCCAGCCTACAGGGGGCTGGCTTGACCCTCCACTTT.